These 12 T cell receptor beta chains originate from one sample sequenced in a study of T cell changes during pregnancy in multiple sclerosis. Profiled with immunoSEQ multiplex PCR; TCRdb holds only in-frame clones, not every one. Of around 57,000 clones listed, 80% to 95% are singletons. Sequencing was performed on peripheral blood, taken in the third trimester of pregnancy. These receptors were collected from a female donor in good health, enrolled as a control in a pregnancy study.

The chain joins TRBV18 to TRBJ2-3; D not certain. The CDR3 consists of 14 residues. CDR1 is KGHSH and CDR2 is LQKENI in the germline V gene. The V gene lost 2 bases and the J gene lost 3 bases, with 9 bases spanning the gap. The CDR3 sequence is CASSPGQKTDTQYF. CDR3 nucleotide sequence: TGTGCCAGCTCACCAGGGCAGAAGACAGATACGCAGTATTTT. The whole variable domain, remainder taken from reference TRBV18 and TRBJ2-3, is NAGVMQNPRHLVRRRGQEARLRCSPMKGHSHVYWYRQLPEEGLKFMVYLQKENIIDESGMPKERFSAEFPKEGPSILRIQQVVRGDSAAYFCASSPGQKTDTQYFGPGTRLTVL.

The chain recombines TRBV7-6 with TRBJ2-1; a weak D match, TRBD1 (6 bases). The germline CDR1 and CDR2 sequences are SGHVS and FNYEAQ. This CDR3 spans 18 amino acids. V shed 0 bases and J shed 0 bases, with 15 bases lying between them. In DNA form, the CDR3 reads TGTGCCAGCAGCTTAGCTGACTATGGACAGAGCTCCTACAATGAGCAGTTCTTC. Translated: CASSLADYGQSSYNEQFF.

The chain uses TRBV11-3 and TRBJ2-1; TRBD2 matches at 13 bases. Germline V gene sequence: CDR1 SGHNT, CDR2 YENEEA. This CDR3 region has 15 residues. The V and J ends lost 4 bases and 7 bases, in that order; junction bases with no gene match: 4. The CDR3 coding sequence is TGTGCCAGCAGCTGGGGGACTAGCGGGGTTAATGAGCAGTTCTTC. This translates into CASSWGTSGVNEQFF.

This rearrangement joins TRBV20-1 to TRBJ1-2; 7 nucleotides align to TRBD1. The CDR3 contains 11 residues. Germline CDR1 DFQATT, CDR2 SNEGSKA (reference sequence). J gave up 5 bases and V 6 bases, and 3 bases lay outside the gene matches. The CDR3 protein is CSAHRGYGYTF. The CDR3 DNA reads TGCAGTGCCCACAGGGGTTATGGCTACACCTTC.

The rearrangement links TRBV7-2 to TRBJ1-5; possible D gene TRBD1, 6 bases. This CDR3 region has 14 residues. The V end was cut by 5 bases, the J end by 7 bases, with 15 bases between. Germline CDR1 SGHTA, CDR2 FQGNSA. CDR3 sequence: CASSERTGYQPQHF. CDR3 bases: TGTGCCAGCAGCGAGCGAACAGGGTACCAGCCCCAGCATTTT.

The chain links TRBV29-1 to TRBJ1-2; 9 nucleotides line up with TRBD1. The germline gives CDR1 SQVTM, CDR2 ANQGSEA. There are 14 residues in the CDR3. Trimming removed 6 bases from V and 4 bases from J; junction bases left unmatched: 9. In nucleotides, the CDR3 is TGCAGCGTACAACAGGGGGCGCTTGGCTATGGCTACACCTTC. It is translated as CSVQQGALGYGYTF.

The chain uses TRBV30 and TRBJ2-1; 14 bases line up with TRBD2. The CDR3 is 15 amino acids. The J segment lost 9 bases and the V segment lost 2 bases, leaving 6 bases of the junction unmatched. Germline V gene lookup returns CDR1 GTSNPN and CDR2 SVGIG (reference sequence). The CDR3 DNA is TGTGCCTGGAGTAAGACTAGCGGGAGGGCCAGTGAGCAGTTCTTC. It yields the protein CAWSKTSGRASEQFF.

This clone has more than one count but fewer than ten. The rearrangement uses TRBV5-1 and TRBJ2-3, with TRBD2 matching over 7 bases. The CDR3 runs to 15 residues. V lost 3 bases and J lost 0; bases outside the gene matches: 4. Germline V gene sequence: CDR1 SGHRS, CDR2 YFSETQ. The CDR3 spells CASSSLADSTDTQYF. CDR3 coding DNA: TGCGCCAGCAGCTCCCTAGCGGATAGCACAGATACGCAGTATTTT.

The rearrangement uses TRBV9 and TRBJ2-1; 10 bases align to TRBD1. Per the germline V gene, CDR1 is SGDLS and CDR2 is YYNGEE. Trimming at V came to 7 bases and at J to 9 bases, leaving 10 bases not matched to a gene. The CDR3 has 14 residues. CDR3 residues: CASVPGTGEGEQFF. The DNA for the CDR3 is TGTGCCAGCGTCCCGGGGACAGGGGAGGGTGAGCAGTTCTTC.

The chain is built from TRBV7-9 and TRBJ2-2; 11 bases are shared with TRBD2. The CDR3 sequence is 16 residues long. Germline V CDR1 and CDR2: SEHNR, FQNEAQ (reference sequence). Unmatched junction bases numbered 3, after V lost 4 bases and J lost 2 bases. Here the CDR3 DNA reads TGTGCCAGCAGCTCTGGGACTAGCGGAAACACCGGGGAGCTGTTTTTT. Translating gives CASSSGTSGNTGELFF.

CDR3: CASEQNRVYGYTF. The CDR3 region has the DNA TGTGCCAGCGAGCAAAACAGGGTTTATGGCTACACCTTC. J is TRBJ1-2 and V is TRBV7-2; a weak D match, TRBD1 (6 bases). CDR1 and CDR2 from the germline V gene are SGHTA and FQGNSA. The CDR3 contains 13 residues. V was shortened by 8 bases and J by 5 bases, with 15 bases between the two germline ends.

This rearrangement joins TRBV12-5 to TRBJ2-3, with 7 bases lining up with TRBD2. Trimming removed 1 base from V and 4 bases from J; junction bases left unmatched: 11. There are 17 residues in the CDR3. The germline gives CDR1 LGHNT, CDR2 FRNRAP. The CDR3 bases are TGTGCTAGTGGTTTGGGGGTTCGGCTAGCGGCGCCAGATACGCAGTATTTT. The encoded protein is CASGLGVRLAAPDTQYF.